The clone carrying this T cell receptor beta chain appeared a few times. The antigen is not known. Trimming cost V 4 bases and J 4 bases, with 17 bases left between them. The CDR3 sequence is 15 residues long. This sample stems from a study of T cell repertoires in cytomegalovirus infection. The wider study: In public TCR beta signatures, there were indications of both CMV infection and matching HLA type. Study findings and constraints: The ex vivo response was dominated by HLA-C-restricted CMV-specific TCR beta clonotypes.

TCRdb processed the reads anew with MiXCR; each CDR3 protein has one entry. The sample has approximately 1,000,000 distinct CDR3 sequences, approximately 31% seen once. This receptor was identified in a human donor in good health (CMV status not recorded). Some clones in this sample may be carry-over from other donors' samples. The source material was cultured CD8+ T cells from PBMCs, sampled from culture after CMV antigen stimulation. The chain is built from TRBV12-3 or TRBV12-4 and TRBJ2-7; no definite D call. This CDR3 reads CASSYRTAVVYEQYF. DNA for the CDR3: TGTGCCAGCAGTTACCGGACCGCCGTAGTGTACGAGCAGTACTTC.